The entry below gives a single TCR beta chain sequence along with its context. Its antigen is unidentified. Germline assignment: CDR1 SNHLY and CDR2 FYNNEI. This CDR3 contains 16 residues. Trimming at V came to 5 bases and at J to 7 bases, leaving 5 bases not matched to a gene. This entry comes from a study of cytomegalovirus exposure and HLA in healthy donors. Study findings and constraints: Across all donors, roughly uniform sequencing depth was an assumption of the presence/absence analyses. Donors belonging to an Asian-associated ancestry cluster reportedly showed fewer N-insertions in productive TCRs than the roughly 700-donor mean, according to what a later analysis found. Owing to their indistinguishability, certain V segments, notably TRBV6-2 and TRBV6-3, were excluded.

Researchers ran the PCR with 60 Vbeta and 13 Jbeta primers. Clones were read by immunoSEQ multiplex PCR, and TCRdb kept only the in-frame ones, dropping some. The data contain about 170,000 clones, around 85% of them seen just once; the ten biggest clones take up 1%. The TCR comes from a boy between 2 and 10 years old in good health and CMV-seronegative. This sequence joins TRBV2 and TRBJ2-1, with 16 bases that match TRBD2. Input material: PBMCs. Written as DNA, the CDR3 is TGTGCCAGCAGTCGCGGGACTAGCGGGAGGGCGAATGAGCAGTTCTTC. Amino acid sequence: CASSRGTSGRANEQFF.